This TCR beta chain was documented in a study of blood T cell repertoires in COVID-19. Study-level information: Sample material is recorded as cDNA or gDNA derived from T cells, B-cell-depleted T cells, or PBMCs.

The CDR3 totals 11 residues. From germline, CDR1 is SNHLY and CDR2 FYNNEI. V lost 6 bases, J lost 6 bases, and 1 base stayed unmatched. Sequenced by immunoSEQ multiplex PCR; TCRdb stores in-frame clones only, minus some. The sample yields approximately 300,000 clones, approximately 86% seen once. The source material was peripheral blood. This TCR came from a man aged 18 to 29 with active or convalescent COVID-19. V gene TRBV2 combines with J gene TRBJ2-7, with 8 nucleotides matching TRBD1. The CDR3 is CASRGQGEQYF. The CDR3 DNA follows: TGTGCCAGCAGAGGACAGGGCGAGCAGTACTTC. Full variable domain (rest looked up from reference TRBV2 and TRBJ2-7): EPEVTQTPSHQVTQMGQEVILRCVPISNHLYFYWYRQILGQKVEFLVSFYNNEISEKSEIFDDQFSVERPDGSNFTLKIRSTKLEDSAMYFCASRGQGEQYFGPGTRLTVT.